This TCR beta chain was sequenced in a study of blood T cells in healthy people across ages. No fewer than 5.5 micrograms of total RNA were isolated from every sample. Through a sample-barcoded 5' primer and a J-beta primer mix, a second PCR was run for roughly 6 to 11 cycles. TCRdb passed the 5' RACE reads through MiXCR, listing each CDR3 protein once. The sample consists of 850,000 to 1,300,000 distinct CDR3 sequences, more than 35% of them appearing once. About this clonotype: What it recognizes is unknown.

This CDR3 is 15 amino acids long. V dropped 2 bases and J dropped 2 bases, with 15 bases sitting between them. CDR1 DFQATT and CDR2 SNEGSKA come from the germline V gene (reference sequence). Findings of the study overall: The long-lived group displayed more naive CD4+ cells, plus higher diversity, than the aged donors did. Unsorted PBMCs ruled out conclusive naive versus antigen-experienced comparison.

Material: blood. The V call is TRBV20-1, the J call TRBJ2-5; D may correspond to TRBD1 or TRBD2 (5 bases each). The receptor was derived from a woman aged 55 to 70 in good health. In DNA form, the CDR3 reads TGCAGTGCTAGATCGAATTGGGGGAAGCAAGAGACCCAGTACTTC. It specifies CSARSNWGKQETQYF.